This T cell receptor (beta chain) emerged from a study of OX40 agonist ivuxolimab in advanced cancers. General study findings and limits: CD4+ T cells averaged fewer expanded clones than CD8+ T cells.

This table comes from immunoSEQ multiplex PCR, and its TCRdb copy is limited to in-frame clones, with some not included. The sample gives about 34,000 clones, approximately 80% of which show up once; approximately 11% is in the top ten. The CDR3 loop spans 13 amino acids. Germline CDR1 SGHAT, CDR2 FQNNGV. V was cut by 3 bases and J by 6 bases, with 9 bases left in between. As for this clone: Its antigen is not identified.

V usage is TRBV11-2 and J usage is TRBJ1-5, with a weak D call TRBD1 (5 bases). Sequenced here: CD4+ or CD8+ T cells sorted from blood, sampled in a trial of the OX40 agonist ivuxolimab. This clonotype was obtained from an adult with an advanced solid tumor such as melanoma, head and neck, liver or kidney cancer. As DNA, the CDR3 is TGTGCCAGCAGCTTGGGACCGATTCAGCCCCAGCATTTT. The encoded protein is CASSLGPIQPQHF. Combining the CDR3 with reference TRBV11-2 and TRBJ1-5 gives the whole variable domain EAGVAQSPRYKIIEKRQSVAFWCNPISGHATLYWYQQILGQGPKLLIQFQNNGVVDDSQLPKDRFSAERLKGVDSTLKIQPAKLEDSAVYLCASSLGPIQPQHFGDGTRLSIL.